Shown below are 22 T cell receptor beta chains from a single sample sequenced in a study of blood T cell repertoires in COVID-19. Libraries were prepared by immunoSEQ multiplex PCR; TCRdb keeps only in-frame clonotypes and omits some of them. The sample carries 100,000 or so clones, 85% recorded once. The sequencing input was peripheral blood. Source of these receptors: a human donor in a cohort sampled during active COVID-19.

This clone was observed once. V and J are TRBV6-5 and TRBJ1-1; TRBD1 matches 9 bases. The germline V gene encodes CDR1 MNHEY and CDR2 SVGAGI. The CDR3 runs to 15 residues. The J segment lost 2 bases and the V segment lost 7 bases, leaving 8 bases of the junction unmatched. CDR3 sequence: CASIRGQGTNTEAFF. The DNA for the CDR3 is TGTGCCAGCATCAGAGGACAGGGGACCAACACTGAAGCTTTCTTT.

The chain is built from TRBV7-2 and TRBJ2-4; 11 bases line up with TRBD1. The germline CDR1 and CDR2 sequences are SGHTA and FQGNSA. V gave up 5 bases and J gave up 6 bases; unmatched junction bases: 9. This CDR3 comprises 16 residues. In DNA, the CDR3 is TGTGCCAGCAGCCACGGACAGGGGGCTTTTATAAACATTCAGTACTTC. This translates into CASSHGQGAFINIQYF.

This clone was observed a single time. This chain connects TRBV19 to TRBJ1-2, with TRBD1 matching 8 bases. CDR1 LNHDA and CDR2 SQIVND come from the germline V gene (reference sequence). Germline trimming cut 3 bases from V and 4 bases from J; bases unmatched to any gene: 7. The CDR3 is 15 amino acids. The CDR3 bases are TGTGCCAGTAGTATCGGGACAGGTTGGAGCTATGGCTACACCTTC. Its protein product is CASSIGTGWSYGYTF.

The chain recombines TRBV3-1 (or the pseudogene TRBV3-2) with TRBJ2-5, with TRBD1 matching 8 bases. V was pared by 1 base and J by 1 base, with 5 bases of the junction left unmatched. The CDR3 is 16 residues long. Germline V CDR1 and CDR2: LGHDT, YNNKEL (reference sequence). The CDR3 DNA reads as TGTGCCAGCAGCCAAGCCGGGACAGGAGTCCAAGAGACCCAGTACTTC. It is translated as CASSQAGTGVQETQYF.

The V and J genes are TRBV4-1 and TRBJ1-3; D gene ambiguous. Germline V gene sequence: CDR1 MGHRA, CDR2 YSYEKL. V gave up 0 bases and J gave up 0 bases, with 6 bases separating them. CDR3 length: 15 amino acids. CDR3 sequence reads: CASSQDDISGNTIYF. DNA of the CDR3: TGCGCCAGCAGCCAAGATGACATCTCTGGAAACACCATATATTTT.

The J gene is TRBJ2-1, the V gene TRBV7-9; 12 positions match TRBD2. J lost 2 bases, V lost 8 bases, and 10 bases had no gene match. This CDR3 region has 17 residues. Germline values: CDR1 SEHNR, CDR2 FQNEAQ (reference sequence). The CDR3 coding sequence is TGTGCCAGCGTTCTAACGCTAGCGGGGGGGCCCTACAATGAGCAGTTCTTC. Translated, it gives CASVLTLAGGPYNEQFF.

This chain uses TRBV29-1 with TRBJ1-1, with a possible D match to TRBD1 (6 bases). Germline CDR1 reads SQVTM; CDR2 reads ANQGSEA. Trimming took 4 bases from V and 1 from J, leaving 13 bases between them. The CDR3 covers 14 residues. This chain's CDR3 is CSVVGTPRNTEAFF. CDR3 bases: TGCAGCGTTGTCGGGACACCGAGGAACACTGAAGCTTTCTTT. The full variable domain, completed using reference TRBV29-1 and TRBJ1-1, is SAVISQKPSRDICQRGTSLTIQCQVDSQVTMMFWYRQQPGQSLTLIATANQGSEATYESGFVIDKFPISRPNLTFSTLTVSNMSPEDSSIYLCSVVGTPRNTEAFFGQGTRLTVV.

The chain uses TRBV29-1 and TRBJ2-1, with 11 bases fitting TRBD2. The CDR3 has 12 residues. V lost 6 bases to trimming and J lost 7 bases; unmatched junction nucleotides: 2. Per germline, CDR1 SQVTM and CDR2 ANQGSEA. CDR3 in amino acids: CSVASGRNEQFF. For the CDR3, the DNA is TGCAGCGTCGCTAGCGGGAGGAATGAGCAGTTCTTC.

V gene TRBV4-3 combines with J gene TRBJ1-2; maybe TRBD1 (5 bases). The V gene lost 5 bases and the J gene lost 4 bases, with 8 bases spanning the gap. The CDR3 consists of 12 residues. CDR1 LGHNA and CDR2 YSLEER come from the germline V gene. CDR3 residues: CASSMQGYGYTF. The CDR3 DNA reads as TGCGCCAGCAGCATGCAGGGCTATGGCTACACCTTC.

The rearrangement joins TRBV5-6 to TRBJ2-6; perhaps TRBD2 as D (5 bases). V lost 2 bases, J lost 1 base, and 19 bases lay in between. This CDR3 is built from 19 residues. CDR1 and CDR2 from the germline V gene are SGHDT and YYEEEE. The CDR3 region is CASSFRRALFESGANVLTF. CDR3 coding DNA: TGTGCCAGCAGCTTTAGGCGGGCCCTCTTCGAGTCTGGGGCCAACGTCCTGACTTTC.

This clone was recorded many times. The genes are TRBV11-2 and TRBJ1-6; 7 nucleotides agree with TRBD1. The CDR3 has 13 residues. Germline CDR1 SGHAT, CDR2 FQNNGV. V lost 11 bases, J lost 6 bases, and 7 bases stayed unmatched. CDR3 bases: TGTGCCTCAGGGACAGCCGGTAATTCACCCCTCCACTTT. Translating gives CASGTAGNSPLHF.

The chain recombines TRBV6-7 with TRBJ1-1, with 7 positions matching TRBD1. TRBV6-7 qualifies as an ORF whose function is uncertain. The CDR3 spans 15 residues. Germline trimming cut 4 bases from V and 1 base from J; bases unmatched to any gene: 6. The CDR3 protein is CASSSMTGTNTEAFF. The CDR3 DNA reads TGTGCCAGCAGTTCCATGACAGGGACGAACACTGAAGCTTTCTTT.

J is TRBJ2-7 and V is TRBV5-1; 8 bases are a match to TRBD1. Trimming removed 0 bases from V and 6 bases from J; junction bases left unmatched: 8. CDR3 size: 15 residues. The germline CDR1 and CDR2 sequences are SGHRS and YFSETQ. CDR3 sequence (DNA): TGCGCCAGCAGCTTGGACCCCGGGACAGGAGGCGAGCAGTACTTC. As protein: CASSLDPGTGGEQYF.

This chain joins TRBV7-2 and TRBJ1-4, with D possibly being TRBD1 (6 bases). Germline lookup yields CDR1 SGHTA and CDR2 FQGNSA. Between the trimmed V and J ends, which lost 5 bases and 3 bases, there was a span of 10 bases. This CDR3 has 14 residues. CDR3 residues: CASSQTGPNEKLFF. CDR3 DNA: TGTGCCAGCAGCCAGACAGGACCTAATGAAAAACTGTTTTTT.

This chain links TRBV28 with TRBJ1-5, with TRBD1 matching 9 bases. The J segment lost 4 bases and the V segment lost 5 bases, leaving 6 bases of the junction unmatched. CDR3 length equals 15 residues. CDR1 and CDR2 from the germline V gene are MDHEN and SYDVKM. CDR3 bases: TGTGCCAGCAGTCCTTGGGACAGGGAAAATCAGCCCCAGCATTTT. Translating it yields CASSPWDRENQPQHF.

V is TRBV6-5 and J is TRBJ2-3; unclear D gene. V dropped 4 bases and J dropped 4 bases, with 12 bases sitting between them. Germline V CDR1 and CDR2: MNHEY, SVGAGI. CDR3 length: 14 amino acids. CDR3 sequence (DNA): TGTGCCAGCAGTTCTCAATCGACTTCAGATACGCAGTATTTT. Amino acid sequence: CASSSQSTSDTQYF.

This clone appeared a single time. The rearrangement uses TRBV12-3 or TRBV12-4 and TRBJ2-7; D may be TRBD1 (6 bases). Deletions cut 6 bases from V and 5 bases from J, with 14 bases between. The CDR3 loop spans 13 amino acids. The CDR3 DNA sequence: TGTGCCAGCAGCCAACAGGGTCGGGACGAGCAGTACTTC. Translated, it gives CASSQQGRDEQYF.

The V gene is TRBV7-9, the J gene TRBJ1-1, with D perhaps matching TRBD1 (6 bases). With 7 bases removed from V and 4 bases from J, the gap between germline ends came to 13 bases. Germline V lookup: CDR1 SEHNR, CDR2 FQNEAQ (reference sequence). CDR3 length equals 13 residues. CDR3 sequence: CASIGQGGTEAFF. CDR3 DNA: TGTGCCAGCATAGGGCAAGGGGGCACTGAAGCTTTCTTT.

V and J are TRBV4-3 and TRBJ1-3, with 11 bases identical to TRBD1. The CDR3 totals 19 residues. Germline V gene sequence: CDR1 LGHNA, CDR2 YSLEER. Trimming cost V 0 bases and J 1 base; bases outside gene matches: 8. Written as DNA, the CDR3 is TGCGCCAGCAGCCAAGATCGATCGGGACAGGGGGTGTCTGGAAACACCATATATTTT. This codes for CASSQDRSGQGVSGNTIYF.

V gene TRBV5-6 combines with J gene TRBJ1-2; 7 bases line up with TRBD1. Germline lookup yields CDR1 SGHDT and CDR2 YYEEEE. The length of the CDR3 is 15 residues. V shed 4 bases, J shed 3 bases, and the junction held 9 bases outside the gene matches. The CDR3 DNA reads as TGTGCCAGCAGCCCGACAGGGCTTTCTGACTATGGCTACACCTTC. Its translation: CASSPTGLSDYGYTF.

The J gene is TRBJ1-2, the V gene TRBV12-3 or TRBV12-4; D ambiguous. CDR3 size: 13 residues. V was shortened by 1 base and J by 8 bases, with 11 bases between the two germline ends. This CDR3 is CASSLVAGEGYTF. CDR3 nucleotides: TGTGCCAGCAGTTTAGTGGCAGGTGAAGGCTACACCTTC.

V is TRBV28 and J is TRBJ1-2; TRBD1 matches at 7 bases. The CDR3 extends over 14 amino acids. Germline CDR1 is MDHEN and CDR2 is SYDVKM. V was clipped by 1 base and J by 8 bases; unmatched bases: 7. CDR3 sequence: CASSLYDRAEGYTF. For the CDR3, the DNA is TGTGCCAGCAGTTTATACGACAGGGCGGAGGGCTACACCTTC.